The rows below give T cell receptor beta chains drawn from one sample of a study of blood T cell repertoires in COVID-19. Using immunoSEQ multiplex PCR, the repertoire was profiled, and TCRdb retains in-frame clones only, with some absent. The table records nearly 110,000 clones, 70% to 90% of them present only once. The sample consisted of peripheral blood. These receptors were taken from a middle-aged man with active or convalescent COVID-19. The CDR3 runs from the conserved cysteine through the conserved F or W. The D gene is left open where the match is weak. For some rows the clone size is stated as once, few or many, or as a class when expanded; others skip it.

d_gene,v_gene,j_gene,abundance,CDR3nt,CDR3aa
TRBD1,TRBV7-3,TRBJ2-2,NA,TGTGCCAGCACCCCCGGGGGGACAGGGGGCACCGGGGAGCTGTTTTTT,CASTPGGTGGTGELFF
NA,TRBV7-9,TRBJ1-1,NA,TGTGCCAGCAGCTACGGGGGTCCCTCGAACACTGAAGCTTTCTTT,CASSYGGPSNTEAFF
TRBD1,TRBV6-1,TRBJ1-5,NA,TGTGCCAGCAGTGGACAGGGCCTCGGTAGCAATCAGCCCCAGCATTTT,CASSGQGLGSNQPQHF
TRBD1,TRBV30,TRBJ1-3,few,TGTGCCTGGAGGAGGGACAGGACTACTGGAAACACCATATATTTT,CAWRRDRTTGNTIYF
TRBD2,TRBV19,TRBJ2-1,NA,TGTGCCAGTAATCTAGCGGGGATATACAATGAGCAGTTCTTC,CASNLAGIYNEQFF
TRBD1,TRBV19,TRBJ2-7,NA,TGTGCCAGTAGACTCGACAGGGGCCCAGCCTACGAGCAGTACTTC,CASRLDRGPAYEQYF
TRBD1,TRBV7-3,TRBJ1-6,once,TGTGCCAGCAGCCTTCAGGGGGATAATTCACCCCTCCACTTT,CASSLQGDNSPLHF
NA,TRBV6-5,TRBJ1-5,NA,TGTGCCAGCAGGTATAGCAATCAGCCCCAGCATTTT,CASRYSNQPQHF
TRBD2,TRBV28,TRBJ2-7,once,TGTGCCAGCAGTAGACTAGCGGGAGGGCCCTACGAGCAGTACTTC,CASSRLAGGPYEQYF
NA,TRBV3-1/TRBV3-2,TRBJ1-4,few,TGTGCCAGCAGCCCCAGGGCAACTAATGAAAAACTGTTTTTT,CASSPRATNEKLFF
TRBD1,TRBV7-2,TRBJ2-1,NA,TGTGCCAGCAGCTCCGGGACAGCTTCCTACAATGAGCAGTTCTTC,CASSSGTASYNEQFF
NA,TRBV7-9,TRBJ1-1,NA,TGTGCCAGCAGGGCAGGGTTGGTTGAAGCTTTCTTT,CASRAGLVEAFF
TRBD1,TRBV6-5,TRBJ1-2,once,TGTGCCAGCAGTTTACAGGGGGAATTATGGGGCTACACCTTC,CASSLQGELWGYTF
TRBD1,TRBV5-6,TRBJ1-4,NA,TGTGCCAGCAGCTTGAAGGGACAGGGGGCAGTTACAACTAATGAAAAACTGTTTTTT,CASSLKGQGAVTTNEKLFF